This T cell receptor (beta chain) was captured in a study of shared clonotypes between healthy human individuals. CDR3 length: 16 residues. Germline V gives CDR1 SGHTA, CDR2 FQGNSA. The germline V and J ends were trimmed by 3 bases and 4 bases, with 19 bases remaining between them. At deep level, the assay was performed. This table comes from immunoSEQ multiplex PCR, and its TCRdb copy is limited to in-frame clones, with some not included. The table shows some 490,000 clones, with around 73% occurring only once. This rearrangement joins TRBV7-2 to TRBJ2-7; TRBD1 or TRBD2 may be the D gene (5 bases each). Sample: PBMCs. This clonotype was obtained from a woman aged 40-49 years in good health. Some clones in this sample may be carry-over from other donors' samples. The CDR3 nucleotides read TGTGCCAGCAGCTTGCCGGCTTGGGGGAGCAGGTACGAGCAGTACTTC. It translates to CASSLPAWGSRYEQYF.